Below, 8 T cell receptor beta chains from the same sample are listed, as sequenced in a study of CDR3 diversity in severe acne. Via MiXCR, TCRdb re-called the PCR reads, giving one row per CDR3 protein. The sample includes approximately 90,000 distinct CDR3 sequences, less than 65% of them seen just once. Material for sequencing was blood. These TCRs come from a male donor with severe acne vulgaris.

The chain joins TRBV5-1 to TRBJ1-2; the match to TRBD1 covers 8 bases. V gave up 4 bases and J gave up 6 bases; unmatched junction bases: 8. CDR1 is SGHRS and CDR2 is YFSETQ in the germline V gene. The CDR3 extends over 14 amino acids. The CDR3 loop reads CASSPGAGGHGYTF. The CDR3 region has the DNA TGCGCCAGCAGCCCCGGGGCAGGGGGCCATGGCTACACCTTC.

The chain combines TRBV25-1 with TRBJ2-7, with D unresolved. Trimming shortened V by 4 bases and J by 2 bases, and 18 bases separated the two germline ends. Germline V gene data show CDR1 as MGHDK and CDR2 as SYGVNS. CDR3 length: 16 residues. The CDR3 DNA is TGTGCCAGCAGTGGACCGTTGACGGAGCTCGCCTACGAGCAGTACTTC. Translated: CASSGPLTELAYEQYF.

This sequence joins TRBV25-1 and TRBJ1-5; the D is unclear. Germline CDR1 and CDR2: MGHDK and SYGVNS. This CDR3 contains 14 residues. V was cut by 7 bases and J by 0 bases, with 10 bases left in between. DNA of the CDR3: TGTGCCAGCAACCCAGGAAATAGCAATCAGCCCCAGCATTTT. As protein: CASNPGNSNQPQHF. Together with reference TRBV25-1 and TRBJ1-5, the CDR3 gives the full variable domain: EADIYQTPRYLVIGTGKKITLECSQTMGHDKMYWYQQDPGMELHLIHYSYGVNSTEKGDLSSESTVSRIRTEHFPLTLESARPSHTSQYLCASNPGNSNQPQHFGDGTRLSIL.

Comments on this clonotype: The junction departs from the called germline gene at one end, perhaps through a read error. The chain combines TRBV5-1 with TRBJ2-1; D perhaps matches TRBD1 (6 bases). Germline V gene sequence: CDR1 SGHRS, CDR2 YFSETQ. The length of the CDR3 is 15 residues. Here the CDR3 reads CASSLGQGSGNERFF. CDR3 sequence (DNA): TGCGCCAGCAGCTTGGGTCAGGGGTCGGGGAATGAGCGGTTCTTC.

This clonotype came up many times. This chain uses TRBV5-1 with TRBJ2-1; D possibly corresponds to TRBD2 (6 bases). CDR1 and CDR2 (germline): SGHRS, YFSETQ. The V gene lost 0 bases and the J gene lost 7 bases, with 8 bases spanning the gap. This CDR3 comprises 13 residues. The CDR3 region is CASSLELANEQFF. The CDR3 bases are TGCGCCAGCAGCTTGGAACTAGCAAATGAGCAGTTCTTC.

The chain has TRBV19 and TRBJ2-7; 15 positions agree with TRBD2. V lost 6 bases to trimming and J lost 4 bases; unmatched junction nucleotides: 4. Germline V gene lookup returns CDR1 LNHDA and CDR2 SQIVND (reference sequence). The CDR3 spans 15 residues. CDR3 sequence reads: CASSGLAGGSYEQYF. The CDR3 DNA sequence: TGTGCCAGTAGCGGACTAGCGGGAGGGTCTTACGAGCAGTACTTC. Based on the CDR3 plus reference TRBV19 and TRBJ2-7, the full variable domain is DGGITQSPKYLFRKEGQNVTLSCEQNLNHDAMYWYRQDPGQGLRLIYYSQIVNDFQKGDIAEGYSVSREKKESFPLTVTSAQKNPTAFYLCASSGLAGGSYEQYFGPGTRLTVT.

This clonotype has a count of ten or more. The V and J genes are TRBV27 and TRBJ1-5; a weak D match, TRBD1 (6 bases). The germline gives CDR1 MNHEY, CDR2 SMNVEV (reference sequence). V lost 8 bases and J 7 bases, leaving 18 bases between the germline ends. The CDR3 consists of 14 residues. CDR3 loop: CASSLGRGGQPQHF. The DNA for the CDR3 is TGTGCCAGCTCTTTGGGGCGGGGGGGCCAGCCCCAGCATTTT.

This clonotype was observed many times. The chain joins TRBV19 to TRBJ2-3; 10 bases line up with TRBD2. The CDR3 runs 13 residues. J was trimmed by 6 bases and V by 7 bases; bases with no gene match: 4. Germline V CDR1 and CDR2: LNHDA, SQIVND (reference sequence). The CDR3 reads CASTSGSWDTQYF. CDR3 DNA sequence: TGTGCCAGTACTAGCGGGAGTTGGGATACGCAGTATTTT.